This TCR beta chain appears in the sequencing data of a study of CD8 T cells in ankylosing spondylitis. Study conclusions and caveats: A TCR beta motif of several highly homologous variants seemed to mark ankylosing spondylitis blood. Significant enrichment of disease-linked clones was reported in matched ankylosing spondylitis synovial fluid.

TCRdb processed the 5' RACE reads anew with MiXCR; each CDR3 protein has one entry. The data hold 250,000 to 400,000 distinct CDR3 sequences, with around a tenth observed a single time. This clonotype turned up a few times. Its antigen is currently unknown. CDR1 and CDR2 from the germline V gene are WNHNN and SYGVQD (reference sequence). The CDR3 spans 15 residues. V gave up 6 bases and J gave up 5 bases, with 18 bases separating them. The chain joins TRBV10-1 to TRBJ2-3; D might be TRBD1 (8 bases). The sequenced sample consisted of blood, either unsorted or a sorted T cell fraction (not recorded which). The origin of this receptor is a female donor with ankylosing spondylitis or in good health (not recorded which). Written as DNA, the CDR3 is TGCGCCAGCAGCGAAGGACAGGGAGGGGTAGATACGCAGTATTTT. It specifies CASSEGQGGVDTQYF.